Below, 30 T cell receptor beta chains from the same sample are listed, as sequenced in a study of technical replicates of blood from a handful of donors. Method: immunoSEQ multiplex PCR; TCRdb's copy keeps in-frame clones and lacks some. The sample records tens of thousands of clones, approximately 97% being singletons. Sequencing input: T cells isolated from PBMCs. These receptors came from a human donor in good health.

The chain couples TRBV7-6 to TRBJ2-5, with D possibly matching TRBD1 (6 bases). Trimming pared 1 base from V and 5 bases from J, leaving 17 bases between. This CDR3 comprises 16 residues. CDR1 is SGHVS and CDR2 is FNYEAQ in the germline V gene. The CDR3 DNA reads TGTGCCAGCAGCTTAGTGGCCCCGGACAGTTCGGAGACCCAGTACTTC. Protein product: CASSLVAPDSSETQYF.

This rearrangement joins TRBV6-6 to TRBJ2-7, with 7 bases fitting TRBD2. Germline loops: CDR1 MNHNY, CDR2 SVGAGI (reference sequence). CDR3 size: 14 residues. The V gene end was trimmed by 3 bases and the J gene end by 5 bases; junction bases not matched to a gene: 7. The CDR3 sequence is CASSYLIAGDEQYF. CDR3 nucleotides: TGTGCCAGCAGTTATCTAATAGCGGGCGACGAGCAGTACTTC.

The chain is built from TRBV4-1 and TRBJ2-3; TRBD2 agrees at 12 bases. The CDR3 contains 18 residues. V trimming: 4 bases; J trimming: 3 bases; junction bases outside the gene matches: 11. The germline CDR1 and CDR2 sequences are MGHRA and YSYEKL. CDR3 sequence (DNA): TGCGCCAGCAGCCGGCAACTAGCGGGAGGCCAGGGAACAGATACGCAGTATTTT. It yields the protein CASSRQLAGGQGTDTQYF.

CDR3 in DNA: TGTGCCAGCAGCGTTTACGGGAGCTCCTACAATGAGCAGTTCTTC. Translated: CASSVYGSSYNEQFF. This chain links TRBV9 with TRBJ2-1; D is possibly TRBD2 (6 bases). The CDR3 is 15 amino acids. With 2 bases removed from V and 0 bases from J, the gap between germline ends came to 9 bases. CDR1 and CDR2 from the germline V gene are SGDLS and YYNGEE.

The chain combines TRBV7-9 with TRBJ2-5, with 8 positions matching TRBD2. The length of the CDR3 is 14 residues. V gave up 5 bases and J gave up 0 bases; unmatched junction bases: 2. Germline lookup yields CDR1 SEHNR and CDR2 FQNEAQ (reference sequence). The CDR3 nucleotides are TGTGCCAGCAGCACGCGGGGGGACCAAGAGACCCAGTACTTC. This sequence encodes CASSTRGDQETQYF.

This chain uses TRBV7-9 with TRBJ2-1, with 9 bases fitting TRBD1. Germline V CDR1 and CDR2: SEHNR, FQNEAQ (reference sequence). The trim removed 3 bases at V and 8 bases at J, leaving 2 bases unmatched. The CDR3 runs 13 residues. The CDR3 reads CASSFTGGDEQFF. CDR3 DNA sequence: TGTGCCAGCAGCTTCACAGGGGGCGATGAGCAGTTCTTC.

CDR3 DNA sequence: TGTGCCAGCAGTTCACACCGAATCAGGCCCCCGGATGAAAAACTGTTTTTT. Protein sequence: CASSSHRIRPPDEKLFF. The V gene is TRBV25-1, the J gene TRBJ1-4; D not resolved. Trimming left V 5 bases short and J 6 bases short, with 22 bases between. There are 17 residues in the CDR3. CDR1 and CDR2 from the germline V gene are MGHDK and SYGVNS.

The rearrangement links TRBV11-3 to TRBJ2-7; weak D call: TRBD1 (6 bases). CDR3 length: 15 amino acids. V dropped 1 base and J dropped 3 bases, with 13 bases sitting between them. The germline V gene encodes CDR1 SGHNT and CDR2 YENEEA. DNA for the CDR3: TGTGCCAGCAGCTTAGGTTCAGGGGCTGGCTACGAGCAGTACTTC. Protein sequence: CASSLGSGAGYEQYF.

CDR3 DNA sequence: TGTGCCAGCAGCATCCGACTAGCGGGAGATTCCGAGCAGTACTTC. This gives the protein CASSIRLAGDSEQYF. The chain employs TRBV21-1 and TRBJ2-7; no DNA check was done on the table's D call, TRBD2. TRBV21-1 is a pseudogene. The CDR3 is 15 residues long.

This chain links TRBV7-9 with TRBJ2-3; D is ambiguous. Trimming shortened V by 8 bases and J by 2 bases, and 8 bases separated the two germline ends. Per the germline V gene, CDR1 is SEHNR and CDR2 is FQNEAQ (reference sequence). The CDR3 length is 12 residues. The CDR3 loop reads CASGRVTDTQYF. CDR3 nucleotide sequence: TGTGCCAGCGGTAGAGTCACAGATACGCAGTATTTT.

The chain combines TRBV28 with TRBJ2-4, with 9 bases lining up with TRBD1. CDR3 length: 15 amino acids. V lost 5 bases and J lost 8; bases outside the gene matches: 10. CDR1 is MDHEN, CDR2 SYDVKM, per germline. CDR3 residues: CASSASGTGRHIQYF. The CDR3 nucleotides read TGTGCCAGCAGTGCCTCCGGGACAGGGAGGCACATTCAGTACTTC.

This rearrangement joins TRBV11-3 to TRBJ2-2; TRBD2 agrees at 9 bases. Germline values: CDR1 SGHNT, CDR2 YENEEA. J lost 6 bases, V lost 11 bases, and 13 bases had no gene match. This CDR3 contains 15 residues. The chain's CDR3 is CAATVGAGGAGELFF. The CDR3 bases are TGTGCCGCCACGGTCGGAGCGGGGGGAGCCGGGGAGCTGTTTTTT.

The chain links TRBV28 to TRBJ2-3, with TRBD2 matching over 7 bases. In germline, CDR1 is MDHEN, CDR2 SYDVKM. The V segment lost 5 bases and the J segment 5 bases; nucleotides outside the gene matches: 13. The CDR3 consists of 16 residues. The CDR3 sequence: CASSGRRASGRDTQYF. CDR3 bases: TGTGCCAGCAGTGGTCGCCGAGCTAGCGGAAGAGATACGCAGTATTTT. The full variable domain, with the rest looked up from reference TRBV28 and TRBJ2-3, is DVKVTQSSRYLVKRTGEKVFLECVQDMDHENMFWYRQDPGLGLRLIYFSYDVKMKEKGDIPEGYSVSREKKERFSLILESASTNQTSMYLCASSGRRASGRDTQYFGPGTRLTVL.

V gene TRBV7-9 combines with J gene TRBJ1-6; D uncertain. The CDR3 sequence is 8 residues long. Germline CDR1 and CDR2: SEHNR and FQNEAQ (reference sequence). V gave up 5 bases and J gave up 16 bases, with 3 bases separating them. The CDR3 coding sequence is TGTGCCAGCAGCCCACTCCACTTT. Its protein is CASSPLHF.

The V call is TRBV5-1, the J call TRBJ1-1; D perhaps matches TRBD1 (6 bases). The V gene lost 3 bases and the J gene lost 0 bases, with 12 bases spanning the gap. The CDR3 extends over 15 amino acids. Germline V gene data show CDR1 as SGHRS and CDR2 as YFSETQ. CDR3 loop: CASSSDSHLNTEAFF. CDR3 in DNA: TGCGCCAGCAGCTCGGACAGCCACCTGAACACTGAAGCTTTCTTT.

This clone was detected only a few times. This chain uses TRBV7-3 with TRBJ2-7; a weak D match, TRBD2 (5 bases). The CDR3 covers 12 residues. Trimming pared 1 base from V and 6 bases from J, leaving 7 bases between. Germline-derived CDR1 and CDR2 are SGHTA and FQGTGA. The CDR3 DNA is TGTGCCAGCAGCTTAATCCGGGGCGAGCAGTACTTC. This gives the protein CASSLIRGEQYF.

CDR3 nucleotides: TGCGCCAGCAGCCAACAGATTTTTGCCTATGGCTACACCTTC. The encoded protein is CASSQQIFAYGYTF. The rearrangement joins TRBV4-1 to TRBJ1-2; D uncertain. Germline CDR1 and CDR2: MGHRA and YSYEKL. CDR3 length: 14 residues. V lost 2 bases, J lost 4 bases, and 11 bases lay in between.

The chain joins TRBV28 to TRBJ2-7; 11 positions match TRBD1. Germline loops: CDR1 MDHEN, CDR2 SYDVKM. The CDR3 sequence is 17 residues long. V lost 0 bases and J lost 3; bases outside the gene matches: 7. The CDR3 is CASSLWLPGQGVYEQYF. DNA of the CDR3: TGTGCCAGCAGTTTATGGCTTCCGGGACAGGGGGTCTACGAGCAGTACTTC. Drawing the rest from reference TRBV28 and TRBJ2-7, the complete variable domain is DVKVTQSSRYLVKRTGEKVFLECVQDMDHENMFWYRQDPGLGLRLIYFSYDVKMKEKGDIPEGYSVSREKKERFSLILESASTNQTSMYLCASSLWLPGQGVYEQYFGPGTRLTVT.

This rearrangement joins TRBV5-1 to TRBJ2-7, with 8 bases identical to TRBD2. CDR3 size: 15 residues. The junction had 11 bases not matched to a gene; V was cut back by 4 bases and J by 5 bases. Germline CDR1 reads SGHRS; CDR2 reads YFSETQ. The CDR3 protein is CASSISGKSGHEQYF. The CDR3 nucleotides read TGCGCCAGCAGCATTAGCGGGAAGTCGGGGCACGAGCAGTACTTC. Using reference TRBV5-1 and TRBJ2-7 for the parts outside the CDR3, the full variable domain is KAGVTQTPRYLIKTRGQQVTLSCSPISGHRSVSWYQQTPGQGLQFLFEYFSETQRNKGNFPGRFSGRQFSNSRSEMNVSTLELGDSALYLCASSISGKSGHEQYFGPGTRLTVT.

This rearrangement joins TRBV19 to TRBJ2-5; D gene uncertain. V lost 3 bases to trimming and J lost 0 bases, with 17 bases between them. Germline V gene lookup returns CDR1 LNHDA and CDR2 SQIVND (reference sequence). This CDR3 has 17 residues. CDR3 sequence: CASSIRSTTRHQETQYF. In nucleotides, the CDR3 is TGTGCCAGTAGTATCAGGTCGACCACCCGACACCAAGAGACCCAGTACTTC.

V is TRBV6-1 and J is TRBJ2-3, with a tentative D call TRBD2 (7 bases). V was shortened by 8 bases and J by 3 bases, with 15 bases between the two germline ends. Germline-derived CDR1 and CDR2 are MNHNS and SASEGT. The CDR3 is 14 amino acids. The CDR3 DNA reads TGTGCCAGCGGAGTGGGGAGGGGGACAGATACGCAGTATTTT. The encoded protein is CASGVGRGTDTQYF.

This chain's CDR3 is CASSLFGEQYF. CDR3 nucleotide sequence: TGTGCCAGCAGCTTGTTCGGCGAGCAGTACTTC. This chain joins TRBV5-4 and TRBJ2-7; unclear D gene. The CDR3 covers 11 residues. V lost 1 base and J 6 bases, leaving 5 bases between the germline ends. CDR1 is SGHNT and CDR2 is YYREEE in the germline V gene (reference sequence).

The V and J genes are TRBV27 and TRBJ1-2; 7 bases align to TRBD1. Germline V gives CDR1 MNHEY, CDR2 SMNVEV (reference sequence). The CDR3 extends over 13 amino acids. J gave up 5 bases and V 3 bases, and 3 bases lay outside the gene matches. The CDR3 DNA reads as TGTGCCAGCAGTTTCCCAGGGGGGTATGGCTACACCTTC. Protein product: CASSFPGGYGYTF.

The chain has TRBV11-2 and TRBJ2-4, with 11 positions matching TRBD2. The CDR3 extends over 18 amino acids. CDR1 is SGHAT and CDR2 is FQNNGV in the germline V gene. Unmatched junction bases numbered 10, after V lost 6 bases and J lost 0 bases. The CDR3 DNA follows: TGTGCCAGCAGACCACTAGCGGGAGTTCCAATAGCCAAAAACATTCAGTACTTC. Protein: CASRPLAGVPIAKNIQYF.

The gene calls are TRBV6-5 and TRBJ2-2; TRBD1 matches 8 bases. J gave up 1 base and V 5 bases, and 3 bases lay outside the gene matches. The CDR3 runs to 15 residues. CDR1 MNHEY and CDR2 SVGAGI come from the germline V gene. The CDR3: CASSAGTGNTGELFF. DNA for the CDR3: TGTGCCAGCAGTGCGGGGACAGGGAACACCGGGGAGCTGTTTTTT.

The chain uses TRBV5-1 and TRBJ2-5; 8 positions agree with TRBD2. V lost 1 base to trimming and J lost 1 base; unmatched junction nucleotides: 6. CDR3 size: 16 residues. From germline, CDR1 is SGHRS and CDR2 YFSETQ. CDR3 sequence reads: CASSLWGSGAQETQYF. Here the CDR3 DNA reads TGCGCCAGCAGCTTGTGGGGTAGCGGGGCCCAAGAGACCCAGTACTTC.

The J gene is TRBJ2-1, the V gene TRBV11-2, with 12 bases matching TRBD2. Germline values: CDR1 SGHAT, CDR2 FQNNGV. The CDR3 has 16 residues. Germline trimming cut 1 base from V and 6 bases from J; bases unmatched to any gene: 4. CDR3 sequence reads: CASSLGRLAGANEQFF. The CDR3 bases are TGTGCCAGCAGCTTAGGGAGACTAGCGGGAGCCAATGAGCAGTTCTTC.

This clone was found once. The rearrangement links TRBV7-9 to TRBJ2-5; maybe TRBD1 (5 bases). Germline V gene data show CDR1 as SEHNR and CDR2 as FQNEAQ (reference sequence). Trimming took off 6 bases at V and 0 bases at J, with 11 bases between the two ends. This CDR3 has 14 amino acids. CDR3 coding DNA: TGTGCCAGCAGTTCCCGACAGTACCAAGAGACCCAGTACTTC. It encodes CASSSRQYQETQYF.

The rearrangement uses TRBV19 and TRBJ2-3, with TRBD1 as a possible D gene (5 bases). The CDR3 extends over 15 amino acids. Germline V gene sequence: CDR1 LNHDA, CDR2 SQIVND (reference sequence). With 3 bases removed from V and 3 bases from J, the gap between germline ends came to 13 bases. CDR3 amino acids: CASSIGDSMTDTQYF. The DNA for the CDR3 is TGTGCCAGTAGTATTGGCGACAGCATGACAGATACGCAGTATTTT. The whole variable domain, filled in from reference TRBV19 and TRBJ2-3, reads DGGITQSPKYLFRKEGQNVTLSCEQNLNHDAMYWYRQDPGQGLRLIYYSQIVNDFQKGDIAEGYSVSREKKESFPLTVTSAQKNPTAFYLCASSIGDSMTDTQYFGPGTRLTVL.

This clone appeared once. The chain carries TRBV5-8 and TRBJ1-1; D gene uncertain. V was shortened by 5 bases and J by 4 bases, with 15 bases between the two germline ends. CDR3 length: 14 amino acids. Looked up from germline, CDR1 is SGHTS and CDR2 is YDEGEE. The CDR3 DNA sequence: TGTGCCAGCAGACCTGAATTAACCGGCACTGAAGCTTTCTTT. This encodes CASRPELTGTEAFF.